This note documents a single TCR beta chain sequence. This sample is part of a study of blood T cell repertoires in COVID-19. Authors' methods: The assay estimated nucleated cells by amplifying reference gene primers. Clones were sequenced by immunoSEQ multiplex PCR, and TCRdb holds only the in-frame ones, with some missing. V, J and clone size derive from that table, while D and trimming were established from the DNA sequence. The table has 180,000 or so clones, 80% seen once. Participants' own reports of clinical history determined their cohort assignment. Up to 2 weeks before entering the study, exposed participants had met a COVID-19 case. Germline V gives CDR1 MNHEY, CDR2 SVGAGI. V dropped 7 bases and J dropped 2; count of bases not matched to a gene: 6. The CDR3 totals 15 residues.

The V call is TRBV6-5, the J call TRBJ2-7; the match to TRBD2 covers 12 bases. Material for sequencing was PBMCs or T cells enriched from blood (not recorded which). The TCR was taken from a man in his fifties or sixties who had been exposed to COVID-19. For the CDR3, the DNA is TGTGCCAGCACCCAAGGACTAGCGGGGACCTACGAGCAGTACTTC. It encodes CASTQGLAGTYEQYF.